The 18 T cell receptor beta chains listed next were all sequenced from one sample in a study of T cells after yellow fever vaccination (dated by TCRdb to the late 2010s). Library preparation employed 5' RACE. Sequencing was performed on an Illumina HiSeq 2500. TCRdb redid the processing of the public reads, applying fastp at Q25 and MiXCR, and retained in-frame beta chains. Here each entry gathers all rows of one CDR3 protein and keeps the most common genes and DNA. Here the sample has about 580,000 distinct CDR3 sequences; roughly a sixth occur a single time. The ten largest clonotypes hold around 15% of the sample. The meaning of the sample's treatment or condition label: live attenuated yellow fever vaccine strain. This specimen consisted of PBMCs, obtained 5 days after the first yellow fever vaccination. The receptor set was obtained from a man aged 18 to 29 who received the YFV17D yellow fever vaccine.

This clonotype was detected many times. The CDR3: CAGGRAPLGNTIYF. The CDR3 bases are TGTGCCGGGGGAAGGGCGCCGCTTGGAAACACCATATATTTT. The V gene is TRBV12-3 or TRBV12-4, the J gene TRBJ1-3, with D maybe TRBD1 (5 bases). The CDR3 consists of 14 residues. V was cut by 11 bases and J by 3 bases, with 17 bases left in between.

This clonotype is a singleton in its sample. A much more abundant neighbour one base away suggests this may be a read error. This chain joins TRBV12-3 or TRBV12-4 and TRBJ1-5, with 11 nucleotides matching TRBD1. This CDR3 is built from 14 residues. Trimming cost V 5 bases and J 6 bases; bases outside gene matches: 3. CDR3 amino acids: CASSRTGGTQPQHF. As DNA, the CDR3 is TGTGCCAGCAGTCGGACAGGGGGCACTCAGCCCCAGCATTTT.

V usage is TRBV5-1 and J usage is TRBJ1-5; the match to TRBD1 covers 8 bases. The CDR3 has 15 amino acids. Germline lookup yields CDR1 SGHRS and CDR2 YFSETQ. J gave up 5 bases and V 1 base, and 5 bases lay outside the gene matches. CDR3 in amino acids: CASSLWGQEDQPQHF. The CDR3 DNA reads TGCGCCAGCAGCTTGTGGGGACAGGAAGATCAGCCCCAGCATTTT.

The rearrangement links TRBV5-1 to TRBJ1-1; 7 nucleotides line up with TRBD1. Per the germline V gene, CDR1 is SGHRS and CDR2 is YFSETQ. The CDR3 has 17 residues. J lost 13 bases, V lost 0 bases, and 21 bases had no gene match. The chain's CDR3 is CASSLARQGCLELKLFF. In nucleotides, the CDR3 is TGCGCCAGCAGCTTGGCCCGACAGGGTTGTTTGGAACTGAAGCTTTTCTTT.

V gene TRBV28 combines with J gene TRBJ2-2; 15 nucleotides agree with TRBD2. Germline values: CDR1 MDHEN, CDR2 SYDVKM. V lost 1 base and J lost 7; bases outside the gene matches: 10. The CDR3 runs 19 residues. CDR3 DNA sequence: TGTGCCAGCAGTTTATCGCGGACTAGCGGGGGGGCCTTGGTCGGGGAGCTGTTTTTT. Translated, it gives CASSLSRTSGGALVGELFF.

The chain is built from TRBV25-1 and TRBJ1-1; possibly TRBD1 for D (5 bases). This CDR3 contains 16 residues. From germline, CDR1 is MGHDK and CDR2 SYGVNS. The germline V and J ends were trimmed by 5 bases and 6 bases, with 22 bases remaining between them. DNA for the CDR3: TGTGCCAGCAGTAACCCGCCGGGGACGGCGGGGTCTGAAGCTTTCTTT. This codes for CASSNPPGTAGSEAFF.

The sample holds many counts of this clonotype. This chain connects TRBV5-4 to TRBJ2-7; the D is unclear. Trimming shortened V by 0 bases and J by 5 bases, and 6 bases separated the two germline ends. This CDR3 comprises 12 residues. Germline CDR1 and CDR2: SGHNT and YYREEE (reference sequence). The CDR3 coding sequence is TGTGCCAGCAGCTTGGACCAAAACGAGCAGTACGTC. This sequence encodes CASSLDQNEQYV.

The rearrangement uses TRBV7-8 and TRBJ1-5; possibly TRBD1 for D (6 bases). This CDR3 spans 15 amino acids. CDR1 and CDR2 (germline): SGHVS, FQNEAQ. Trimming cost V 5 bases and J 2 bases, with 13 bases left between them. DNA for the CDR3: TGTGCCAGCAGCCGAGGGGGACTTGGCAATCAGCCCCAGCATTTT. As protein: CASSRGGLGNQPQHF.

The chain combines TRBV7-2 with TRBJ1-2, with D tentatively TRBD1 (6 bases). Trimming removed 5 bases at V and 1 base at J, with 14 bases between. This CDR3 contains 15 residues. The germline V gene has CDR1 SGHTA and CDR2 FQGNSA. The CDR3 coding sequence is TGTGCCAGCAGCATGACAGGACGATTTAACTATGGCTACACCTTC. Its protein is CASSMTGRFNYGYTF. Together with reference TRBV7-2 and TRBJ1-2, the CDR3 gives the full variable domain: GAGVSQSPSNKVTEKGKDVELRCDPISGHTALYWYRQSLGQGLEFLIYFQGNSAPDKSGLPSDRFSAERTGGSVSTLTIQRTQQEDSAVYLCASSMTGRFNYGYTFGSGTRLTVV.

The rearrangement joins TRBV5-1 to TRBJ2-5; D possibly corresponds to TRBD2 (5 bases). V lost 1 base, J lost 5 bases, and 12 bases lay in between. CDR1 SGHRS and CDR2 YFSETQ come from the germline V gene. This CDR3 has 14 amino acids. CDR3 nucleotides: TGCGCCAGCAGCTTGTTAAGAGGGTCCGAGACCCAGTACTTC. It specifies CASSLLRGSETQYF.

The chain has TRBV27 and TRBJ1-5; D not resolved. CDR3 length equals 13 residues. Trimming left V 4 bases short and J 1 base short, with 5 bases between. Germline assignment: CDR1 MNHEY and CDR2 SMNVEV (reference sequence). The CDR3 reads CASSSISNQPQHF. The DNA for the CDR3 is TGTGCCAGCAGTTCGATAAGCAATCAGCCCCAGCATTTT.

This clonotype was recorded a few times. Written as DNA, the CDR3 is TGCGCCAGCAGCCAAGACGCGGCCCCGGGGGAGCAGTACGTC. Translation: CASSQDAAPGEQYV. The gene calls are TRBV4-1 and TRBJ2-7; perhaps TRBD2 as D (5 bases). The CDR3 sequence is 14 residues long. The V gene lost 0 bases and the J gene lost 7 bases, with 13 bases spanning the gap. Germline V gene sequence: CDR1 MGHRA, CDR2 YSYEKL.

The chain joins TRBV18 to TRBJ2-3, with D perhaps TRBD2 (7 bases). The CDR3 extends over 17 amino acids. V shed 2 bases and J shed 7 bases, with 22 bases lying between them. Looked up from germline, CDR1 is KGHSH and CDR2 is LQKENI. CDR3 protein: CASSPTPGGPSGNTQYF. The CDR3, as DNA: TGTGCCAGCTCACCAACACCCGGGGGGCCGAGTGGAAATACGCAGTATTTT.

This CDR3 is CASSSPRTRVSNQPQHF. The CDR3 DNA sequence: TGTGCCAGCAGTTCCCCCAGGACAAGGGTTAGCAATCAGCCCCAGCATTTT. This chain uses TRBV12-3 or TRBV12-4 with TRBJ1-5; D might be TRBD1 (5 bases). The CDR3 extends over 17 amino acids. V was cut by 4 bases and J by 0 bases, with 16 bases left in between.

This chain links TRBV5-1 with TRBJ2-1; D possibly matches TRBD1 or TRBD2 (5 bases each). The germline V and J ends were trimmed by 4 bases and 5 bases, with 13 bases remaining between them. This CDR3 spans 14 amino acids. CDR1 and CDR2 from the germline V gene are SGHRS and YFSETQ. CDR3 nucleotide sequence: TGCGCCAGCAGCCCGGGACCTCCCAACAATGAGCAGTTCTTC. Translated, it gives CASSPGPPNNEQFF.

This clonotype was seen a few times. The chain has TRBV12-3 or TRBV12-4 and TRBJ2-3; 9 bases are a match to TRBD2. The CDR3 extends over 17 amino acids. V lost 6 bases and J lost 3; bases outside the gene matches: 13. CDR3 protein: CASRPPGGGGATDTQYF. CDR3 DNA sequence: TGTGCCAGCAGACCTCCGGGGGGCGGGGGGGCGACAGATACGCAGTATTTT.

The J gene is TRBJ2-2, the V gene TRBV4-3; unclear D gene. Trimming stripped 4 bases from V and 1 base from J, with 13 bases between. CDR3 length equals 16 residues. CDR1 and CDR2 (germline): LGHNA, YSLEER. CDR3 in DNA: TGCGCCAGCAGCCCGCGTGGGATTTTGAACACCGGGGAGCTGTTTTTT. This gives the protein CASSPRGILNTGELFF.

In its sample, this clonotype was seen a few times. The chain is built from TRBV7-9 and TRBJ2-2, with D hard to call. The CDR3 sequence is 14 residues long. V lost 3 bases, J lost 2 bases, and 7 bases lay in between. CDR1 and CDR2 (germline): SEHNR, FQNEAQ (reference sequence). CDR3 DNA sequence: TGTGCCAGCAGCTTTAAGACTAACACCGGGGAGCTGTTTTTT. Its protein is CASSFKTNTGELFF.